These 17 T cell receptor beta chains were sequenced from one sample in a study of control samples from healthy donors and cancer patients. Assay used: immunoSEQ multiplex PCR; TCRdb lists only in-frame clones, some missing. The table records around 170,000 clones, 88% of them present only once. The sequenced material came from blood. Every receptor here comes from a woman in her 30s in good health.

This rearrangement joins TRBV6-5 to TRBJ1-1; D is possibly TRBD1 (6 bases). The CDR3 is 14 residues long. Germline V gene lookup returns CDR1 MNHEY and CDR2 SVGAGI. The germline V and J ends were trimmed by 6 bases and 3 bases, with 14 bases remaining between them. CDR3 sequence reads: CASRAERGDTEAFF. The CDR3 coding sequence is TGTGCCAGCAGGGCAGAGAGGGGGGACACTGAAGCTTTCTTT.

The CDR3 DNA is TGTGCCAGCAGTGACACGCGCCGGGACAGGGCTTCTAACTATGGCTACACCTTC. Translation: CASSDTRRDRASNYGYTF. The chain has TRBV6-4 and TRBJ1-2; 9 bases line up with TRBD1. The CDR3 totals 18 residues. After removal of 2 bases from V and 0 bases from J, the junction contained 10 bases not matched to a gene. The germline V gene has CDR1 MRHNA and CDR2 SNTAGT.

The chain employs TRBV28 and TRBJ1-6; 10 bases agree with TRBD1. Germline V gene lookup returns CDR1 MDHEN and CDR2 SYDVKM. The CDR3 covers 14 residues. J gave up 10 bases and V 3 bases, and 3 bases lay outside the gene matches. The DNA of the CDR3 is TGTGCCAGCAGTTTTCGGGACAGGGGATCACCCCTCCACTTT. It encodes CASSFRDRGSPLHF.

The gene calls are TRBV19 and TRBJ1-5; D is uncertain. The CDR3 is 13 amino acids. Deletions cut 3 bases from V and 6 bases from J, with 9 bases between. CDR1 is LNHDA, CDR2 SQIVND, per germline (reference sequence). The CDR3 reads CASSMGPSQPQHF. The CDR3 DNA reads TGTGCCAGTAGTATGGGTCCGAGTCAGCCCCAGCATTTT.

The gene calls are TRBV10-3 and TRBJ2-2; 9 nucleotides align to TRBD2. Germline-derived CDR1 and CDR2 are ENHRY and SYGVKD. The CDR3 has 17 amino acids. Trimming took 3 bases from V and 2 from J; bases not matched to a gene: 7. CDR3 residues: CAISEVGSGRNTGELFF. The CDR3, as DNA: TGTGCCATCAGTGAAGTTGGTAGCGGGAGAAACACCGGGGAGCTGTTTTTT.

The chain is built from TRBV27 and TRBJ1-1, with D perhaps matching TRBD1 (6 bases). Trimming removed 5 bases from V and 2 bases from J, with 12 bases in between. This CDR3 region has 14 residues. CDR1 is MNHEY and CDR2 is SMNVEV in the germline V gene (reference sequence). The CDR3 DNA sequence: TGTGCCAGCAGTGGCCAGGGGATTAACACTGAAGCTTTCTTT. It encodes CASSGQGINTEAFF.

The genes are TRBV18 and TRBJ2-7, with 7 positions matching TRBD2. CDR1 is KGHSH, CDR2 LQKENI, per germline. J gave up 3 bases and V 0 bases, and 8 bases lay outside the gene matches. This CDR3 is 16 amino acids long. CDR3 protein: CASSPPGLTSLYEQYF. CDR3 DNA sequence: TGTGCCAGCTCACCACCAGGTCTGACTAGCCTCTACGAGCAGTACTTC.

The CDR3 sequence is CASSPTPRGGGNQQETQYF. The CDR3 region has the DNA TGTGCCAGCAGCCCCACGCCGCGTGGGGGGGGGAATCAACAAGAGACCCAGTACTTC. The chain uses TRBV3-1 (or the pseudogene TRBV3-2) and TRBJ2-5, with 7 bases matching TRBD2. The V segment lost 4 bases and the J segment 2 bases; nucleotides outside the gene matches: 19. CDR3 size: 19 residues. The germline V gene has CDR1 LGHDT and CDR2 YNNKEL (reference sequence).

Details on this clone: The sample carries other DNA sequences with the same CDR3. V gene TRBV19 combines with J gene TRBJ2-1; D tentatively fits TRBD1 or TRBD2 (5 bases each). Trimming shortened V by 4 bases and J by 2 bases, and 9 bases separated the two germline ends. The CDR3 contains 14 residues. The V gene's germline CDR1 is LNHDA and CDR2 SQIVND (reference sequence). The CDR3 loop is CASSRTGPYNEQFF. CDR3 nucleotide sequence: TGTGCCAGTAGTAGAACGGGACCCTACAATGAGCAGTTCTTC.

V usage is TRBV5-6 and J usage is TRBJ2-2; D unresolved. The CDR3 has 13 amino acids. Germline lookup yields CDR1 SGHDT and CDR2 YYEEEE. V lost 1 base and J 4 bases, leaving 5 bases between the germline ends. CDR3 region: CASSLPGTGELFF. CDR3 DNA sequence: TGTGCCAGCAGCTTGCCTGGCACCGGGGAGCTGTTTTTT. The full variable domain, its missing parts supplied by reference TRBV5-6 and TRBJ2-2, is DAGVTQSPTHLIKTRGQQVTLRCSPKSGHDTVSWYQQALGQGPQFIFQYYEEEERQRGNFPDRFSGHQFPNYSSELNVNALLLGDSALYLCASSLPGTGELFFGEGSRLTVL.

This chain joins TRBV18 and TRBJ1-2, with 9 bases that match TRBD1. J lost 3 bases, V lost 3 bases, and 2 bases had no gene match. Germline V gene data show CDR1 as KGHSH and CDR2 as LQKENI. This CDR3 spans 14 amino acids. The CDR3 sequence is CASSPRDRDYGYTF. CDR3 bases: TGTGCCAGCTCACCCCGGGACAGGGACTATGGCTACACCTTC.

V and J are TRBV11-2 and TRBJ2-7; D remains ambiguous. V lost 6 bases to trimming and J lost 6 bases, with 12 bases between them. Germline values: CDR1 SGHAT, CDR2 FQNNGV. This CDR3 contains 12 residues. The CDR3 DNA is TGTGCCAGCAGGGGATGGCCACTCGAGCAGTACTTC. Protein sequence: CASRGWPLEQYF.

This clone is termed medium-sized. CDR3 coding DNA: TGTGCCAGCTCACCAAGGGGACAGGGCCTAAGCACAGATACGCAGTATTTT. Protein sequence: CASSPRGQGLSTDTQYF. The chain couples TRBV18 to TRBJ2-3, with 9 bases fitting TRBD1. The CDR3 length is 17 residues. Germline CDR1 is KGHSH and CDR2 is LQKENI. After removal of 2 bases from V and 0 bases from J, the junction contained 6 bases not matched to a gene.

This clone was picked up one time. The rearrangement links TRBV30 to TRBJ2-5; 8 nucleotides match TRBD2. Germline lookup yields CDR1 GTSNPN and CDR2 SVGIG (reference sequence). Trimming took 8 bases from V and 4 from J; bases not matched to a gene: 6. CDR3 length: 12 amino acids. CDR3 sequence: CAQRGGGETQYF. The CDR3 coding sequence is TGTGCCCAACGGGGGGGCGGAGAGACCCAGTACTTC.

The chain recombines TRBV5-1 with TRBJ1-1; possible D gene TRBD1, 5 bases. Trimming stripped 2 bases from V and 2 bases from J, with 16 bases between. Germline CDR1 is SGHRS and CDR2 is YFSETQ. This CDR3 comprises 16 residues. The CDR3: CASSLRQGGLNTEAFF. CDR3 DNA: TGCGCCAGCAGCTTACGGCAGGGCGGGTTAAACACTGAAGCTTTCTTT.

V is TRBV4-1 and J is TRBJ2-5; the match to TRBD2 covers 11 bases. J was trimmed by 1 base and V by 1 base; bases with no gene match: 8. This CDR3 region has 18 residues. CDR1 is MGHRA, CDR2 YSYEKL, per germline. The CDR3 DNA reads TGCGCCAGCAGCCAAGGACCCTCGACTAGCGGGGCCCAAGAGACCCAGTACTTC. It translates to CASSQGPSTSGAQETQYF.

The chain couples TRBV9 to TRBJ2-4; the D is unclear. The CDR3 consists of 14 residues. V gave up 0 bases and J gave up 6 bases, with 10 bases separating them. Germline V gives CDR1 SGDLS, CDR2 YYNGEE. The CDR3 loop reads CASSVATLGNIQYF. Here the CDR3 DNA reads TGTGCCAGCAGCGTAGCCACATTGGGAAACATTCAGTACTTC.